This T cell receptor (beta chain) is from a study of long-term antiretroviral therapy in people with HIV. Study overall: Collection dates of the earliest samples fall about a decade before the 2015 immediate-ART recommendation.

Samples were assayed with immunoSEQ v3.0 at survey level. The protocol was immunoSEQ multiplex PCR, while the TCRdb copy is restricted to in-frame clones and leaves out a portion. Among about 40,000 clones, roughly four fifths were seen once, and the ten largest hold 5.5% to 6.5%. Worth noting for this clone: Antigen unknown.

The CDR3 has 14 residues. Germline loops: CDR1 SGHNT, CDR2 YENEEA. Germline trimming cut 4 bases from V and 8 bases from J; bases unmatched to any gene: 6. Study results and limitations: An increase in diversity followed ART, yet levels stayed below transplant donor controls. Blood dating 2004 to 2017 may reflect older ART regimens.

Each HIV-infected participant was given treatment in the United States. The sample was unsorted PBMCs, taken 1 year after starting antiretroviral therapy. This receptor was identified in a man aged 18 to 29 with HIV. J is TRBJ2-1 and V is TRBV11-3; TRBD1 matches at 9 bases. DNA for the CDR3: TGTGCCAGCAGCTCGGGACAGGGTATCGATGAGCAGTTCTTC. Translation: CASSSGQGIDEQFF.